This T cell receptor beta chain is from a study of shared clonotypes between healthy human individuals (dated by TCRdb to between 2020 and 2021). Regarding the complete study: Two women and a few men aged 18 to 49 years were included in the cohort. For each donor, CD4 naive and CD4 memory were each run on three plates, CD8 naive on two plates, and CD8 memory on one plate. Different laboratories and diverse techniques were used to prepare libraries and sequence TCR repertoires, to increase sequencing depth and limit assay-specific biases. Per donor, leukapheresis produced somewhere between about 0.9 and 9.5 billion PBMCs. To estimate repertoire size and how much clonotype sharing occurs between individuals, the study deeply sequenced the blood TCR repertoires of five healthy adults. Study-level results and caveats: Clonotypes shared by all four sorted-subset donors showed higher generation probabilities than non-shared clonotypes. Because the study included only a small number of donors, the genetic and exposure-history diversity represented was limited. Approximately 5% of naive CD4, 3% to 3.5% of naive CD8, about 2.4% of memory CD4, and approximately 0.4% of memory CD8 clonotypes were shared across a few donors. Pairwise subsampling indicated that sequencing depth was expected to affect the degree of clonotype sharing among donors. Rarefaction of sorted-subset datasets indicated incomplete sequencing despite the large sequencing depth. Only blood was sampled, and tissue TCR repertoires likely differ from those in blood. Larger estimated clonotype richness was generally found for naive subsets than for memory subsets.

With regard to this clone: Its binding antigen is unknown. The sample holds no much larger clone one base away, and base qualities are not on file.

TCR CDR3 regions were amplified from genomic DNA by multiplex PCR using the deep immunoSEQ assay. Extracted genomic DNA from each cell subset was spread evenly across all wells of several immunoSEQ 96-well plates, with each plate serving as a replicate. For sorted subsets, roughly 0.2 ug genomic DNA, equal to some 28,000 T cell genomes, was loaded into each replicate PCR. The purified libraries were quantified using a Qubit 3.0 fluorometer, sized with a Bioanalyzer 2100, and then quantified again using the KAPA Library Quantification kit. Every immunoSEQ 96-well plate was sequenced on a separate single-read 150-cycle Illumina NextSeq 550 flow cell. Processing in the source paper ran as follows. Because the immunoSEQ output included only junctional sequences and no quality scores, the filtering could not be the same as the filtering used for full-length reads. To assign V/J genes and CDR3, sequences were annotated using PyIR, a Python wrapper for IgBLAST v1.9, with IMGT germline references. Reads with weak V/J assignments (E-value above 1e-6), missing CDR3, stop codons, out-of-frame junctions, or ambiguous translated residues were removed. V3J clonotypes were defined as sequences sharing the same inferred V gene, J gene, and CDR3 amino acid sequence. The percentage overlap between two repertoires was calculated by dividing the number of shared unique clonotypes by the size of the smaller repertoire. Three approaches were used to assess repertoire richness: RTK rarefaction, the Chao1 estimator, and Recon v2.1 estimates of unobserved clonotypes. For all TCRbeta clonotypes obtained by the gDNA method from a few donors, generation probabilities were computed with OLGA. Held by TCRdb, this immuneACCESS table contains in-frame sequences only and omits some clones. Under half of the omission traces to an unresolved V gene where checked; the cause of the rest is unknown. V, J and clone size were drawn from that table, and D and trimming were deduced from the DNA. This sample has around 1.4 million clones in its table, and roughly 98.5% of those were observed once. The leading ten clones occupy approximately 0.4% of the sample.

The donors were healthy, HIV-negative adults with no recently reported acute infections or vaccinations. Every donor was a Caucasian adult residing in Nashville, Tennessee, USA. CD4+ T cells were enriched through magnetic negative selection, after which naive cells were positively selected on CD45RA and the remaining negative fraction served as the memory subset. Blood was obtained by leukapheresis, after which PBMCs were separated by Ficoll-Histopaque density gradient centrifugation and cryopreserved in liquid nitrogen vapor phase. Purity and quantity of every magnetically sorted T cell population were checked by analytical flow cytometry. From each sorted fraction, genomic DNA was isolated and quantified by UV absorbance on a Nanodrop 2000c. What was sequenced was naive CD4+ T cells sorted from blood. The cell subset or site label on this specimen signifies: CD45RA+ positively selected. This clonotype originated in a man younger than 45 in good health.

The DNA sequence is as follows: TGCGCCAGCAGGGAACTACACAGGGGATCGAACACTGAAGCTTTCTTT. Its amino acids are CASRELHRGSNTEAFF. The chain is made from TRBV10-2 and TRBJ1-1, with TRBD1 matching 7 junction bases. V has 6 bases trimmed and J has 1 base trimmed; junction bases matching no gene number 11. The CDR3 measures 16 amino acids from cysteine to phenylalanine. This entry keeps only the CDR3 DNA: 48 bases, framed from base 1. Looking up the germline V gene yields CDR1 WSHSY and CDR2 SAAADI.